The sequence of this T cell receptor (beta chain) was determined in a study of T cells in Graves' hyperthyroidism and ophthalmopathy. The overall study: Peripheral blood was collected at initial diagnosis, before any treatment. Study-wide results and caveats: Prediction of ophthalmopathy progression came a median approximately 6.6 months pre-onset.

This clonotype has more than one count but fewer than ten. The antigen is unknown. Orbital computed tomography and thyroid ultrasound, together with serum TRAb and thyroxine and clinical symptoms, were used for diagnoses. TCR beta CDR3 regions were amplified from RNA transcripts. When the TCR CDR3 underwent first-round RT-PCR, the HTBI primer set was used. TCRdb fed the multiplex PCR reads into MiXCR, producing one record per CDR3 protein. The table has about 600,000 distinct CDR3 sequences, more than 15% seen once. This CDR3 spans 16 amino acids. The germline V and J ends were trimmed by 4 bases and 0 bases, with 11 bases remaining between them. Germline CDR1 is SGHRS and CDR2 is YFSETQ.

The V gene is TRBV5-1, the J gene TRBJ2-6; no clear D. The sample was blood. The sequence was collected from a woman aged 35 to 49 with Graves' ophthalmopathy. The CDR3 is CASSLGLSSGANVLTF. CDR3 nucleotides: TGCGCCAGCAGCCTAGGCCTGAGCTCTGGGGCCAACGTCCTGACTTTC.